This TCR beta chain comes out of a study of T cell repertoires in cytomegalovirus infection. Turning to the study itself: It was the public TCR beta signatures that indicated both CMV infection and matching HLA type. Findings and caveats of the study: People with CMV and the relevant HLA were identified by cumulative public TCR beta family frequency. The ex vivo response was dominated by HLA-C-restricted CMV-specific TCR beta clonotypes.

Germline V gene sequence: CDR1 SGHVS, CDR2 FNYEAQ. This CDR3 comprises 16 residues. V was shortened by 8 bases and J by 4 bases, with 22 bases between the two germline ends. This clonotype was seen repeatedly, ten times or more. Its antigen is not identified. MiXCR, applied by TCRdb to the reads, yields one record per CDR3 protein. This table holds about 60,000 distinct CDR3 sequences, more than 25% found once. V gene TRBV7-6 combines with J gene TRBJ2-3; D is ambiguous. Material for sequencing was PBMCs, sequenced either directly or after in vitro stimulation (not recorded which). This receptor was identified in a human donor in good health (CMV status not recorded). Some clones in this sample may be carry-over from other donors' samples. CDR3 nucleotides: TGTGCCAGCTCCCCCCTCGGGCCTCTCCCCGCAGATACGCAGTATTTT. This gives the protein CASSPLGPLPADTQYF. The full variable domain, rest sourced from reference TRBV7-6 and TRBJ2-3, is GAGVSQSPRYKVTKRGQDVALRCDPISGHVSLYWYRQALGQGPEFLTYFNYEAQQDKSGLPNDRFSAERPEGSISTLTIQRTEQRDSAMYRCASSPLGPLPADTQYFGPGTRLTVL.